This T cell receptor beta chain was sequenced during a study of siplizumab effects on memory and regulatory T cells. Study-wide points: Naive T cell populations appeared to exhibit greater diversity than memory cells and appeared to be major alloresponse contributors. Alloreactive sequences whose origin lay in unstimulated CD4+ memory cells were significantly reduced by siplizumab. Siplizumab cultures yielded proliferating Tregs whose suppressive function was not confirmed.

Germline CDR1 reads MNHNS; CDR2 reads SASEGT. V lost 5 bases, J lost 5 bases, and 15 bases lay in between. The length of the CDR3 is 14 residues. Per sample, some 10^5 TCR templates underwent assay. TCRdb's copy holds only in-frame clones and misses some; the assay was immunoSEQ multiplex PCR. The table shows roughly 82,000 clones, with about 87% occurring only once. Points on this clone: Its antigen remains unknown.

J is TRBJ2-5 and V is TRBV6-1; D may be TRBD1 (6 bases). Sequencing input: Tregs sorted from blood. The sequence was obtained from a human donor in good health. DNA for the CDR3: TGTGCCAGCAGTTATCAACAGGGTGGGGAGACCCAGTACTTC. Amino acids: CASSYQQGGETQYF.